This T cell receptor beta chain was observed in a study of T cells expressing NK-cell markers. Study as a whole: The authors sequenced eight donors, of whom seven were HCMV-seropositive and one was seronegative.

TCRdb re-called the 5' RACE reads; every CDR3 protein appears as one record, without DNA. The data include 500,000 to 700,000 distinct CDR3 sequences; the top ten clones carry less than 4.5%. The CDR3 has 17 amino acids. Germline CDR1 and CDR2: LGHNA and YSLEER. J is TRBJ2-3 and V is TRBV4-3; the D call from TCRdb, TRBD2, cannot be confirmed without DNA. This TCR was recovered from a man aged 18 to 30 in good health. Sample: blood T cells: a sorted CD56 or NKG2C T cell subset, CD4+ or CD8+ T cells, or bulk PBMC T cells (not recorded which). CDR3 in amino acids: CASSHMTSGSGADTQYF.